This T cell receptor beta chain stems from a study of Ad26.COV2.S vaccination and SARS-CoV-2 variants. Overall study: The Ad26.COV2.S arm of the COV1001 trial was where the donor was placed. Doses of Ad26.COV2.S were injected into muscle once or twice, 56 days apart.

The treatment here: about 20 received Ad26.COV2.S at low or high dose, single or two shots; about 5 received placebo; per-sample allocation not given. Collection of the samples took place on day 63 after the first injection of vaccine or placebo. With 2 bases removed from V and 5 bases from J, the gap between germline ends came to 9 bases. Per germline, CDR1 LGHNA and CDR2 YSLEER. This CDR3 contains 13 residues. Profiling relied on immunoSEQ multiplex PCR, and the TCRdb table lists in-frame clones only, not all of them. The sample lists about 480,000 clones; roughly 85% were seen once. Sample: peripheral blood, taken in a trial of Ad26.COV2.S vaccine versus placebo. The receptor was isolated from a person aged 18 to 65 who received the Ad26.COV2.S COVID-19 vaccine or a placebo. V gene TRBV4-3 combines with J gene TRBJ1-2; D uncertain. This CDR3 reads CASSQWYRYGYTF. The DNA for the CDR3 is TGCGCCAGCAGCCAATGGTACAGATATGGCTACACCTTC.